These 23 T cell receptor beta chains share one sample of origin, sequenced in a study of vaccination and CD4 T cells after COVID-19. Cultured CD4+ T cell DNA was sequenced using the Oncomine TCR Beta short-read assay. TCRdb re-called the PCR reads through MiXCR, storing one row per CDR3 protein. Among approximately 9,000 distinct CDR3 sequences, 45% to 65% were seen once, and the ten largest hold about 20%. These TCRs are of unknown antigen specificity. Treatment described: approximately 10-day PBMC culture with coronavirus spike peptide pools or control peptides (ViraFEST assay). Sequenced: CD4+ T cells from blood, cultured in vitro. These receptors all stem from a human donor who had recovered from COVID-19.

The chain links TRBV20-1 to TRBJ1-3; D is uncertain. This CDR3 is built from 12 residues. The V gene lost 6 bases and the J gene lost 4 bases, with 10 bases spanning the gap. Germline CDR1 and CDR2: DFQATT and SNEGSKA (reference sequence). CDR3: CSAQNPGNTIYF. The DNA for the CDR3 is TGCAGTGCCCAGAACCCCGGAAACACCATATATTTT.

This clonotype was observed a few times. The rearrangement links TRBV5-4 to TRBJ2-7; 7 bases are a match to TRBD2. From germline, CDR1 is SGHNT and CDR2 YYREEE (reference sequence). V trimming: 4 bases; J trimming: 4 bases; junction bases outside the gene matches: 11. The length of the CDR3 is 15 residues. The CDR3 sequence: CASSRTDAGVYEQYF. Written as DNA, the CDR3 is TGTGCCAGCAGCCGAACAGACGCGGGGGTGTACGAGCAGTACTTC. The whole variable domain, filled in from reference TRBV5-4 and TRBJ2-7, reads ETGVTQSPTHLIKTRGQQVTLRCSSQSGHNTVSWYQQALGQGPQFIFQYYREEENGRGNFPPRFSGLQFPNYSSELNVNALELDDSALYLCASSRTDAGVYEQYFGPGTRLTVT.

The chain links TRBV20-1 to TRBJ1-2; no reliable D call. CDR1 and CDR2 from the germline V gene are DFQATT and SNEGSKA (reference sequence). V gave up 6 bases and J gave up 1 base, with 12 bases separating them. This CDR3 is 13 amino acids long. CDR3 loop: CSAPLRSNYGYTF. CDR3 coding DNA: TGCAGTGCCCCCCTGCGGAGTAACTATGGCTACACCTTC.

This chain links TRBV6-1 with TRBJ1-5, with 12 bases that match TRBD1. The CDR3 runs to 18 residues. The V gene end was trimmed by 7 bases and the J gene end by 1 base; junction bases not matched to a gene: 11. CDR1 and CDR2 from the germline V gene are MNHNS and SASEGT. Here the CDR3 reads CASISGTGGSGSNQPQHF. CDR3 in DNA: TGTGCCAGCATTAGCGGGACAGGGGGCTCGGGGAGCAATCAGCCCCAGCATTTT.

In its sample, this clonotype was seen a few times. This chain uses TRBV27 with TRBJ1-4, with 7 bases fitting TRBD1. CDR1 and CDR2 from the germline V gene are MNHEY and SMNVEV (reference sequence). The length of the CDR3 is 14 residues. Trimming removed 2 bases from V and 3 bases from J; junction bases left unmatched: 0. CDR3 nucleotide sequence: TGTGCCAGCAGTTTAGGGACAGCTAATGAAAAACTGTTTTTT. This sequence encodes CASSLGTANEKLFF. Using reference TRBV27 and TRBJ1-4 for the parts outside the CDR3, the full variable domain is EAQVTQNPRYLITVTGKKLTVTCSQNMNHEYMSWYRQDPGLGLRQIYYSMNVEVTDKGDVPEGYKVSRKEKRNFPLILESPSPNQTSLYFCASSLGTANEKLFFGSGTQLSVL.

This clonotype showed up just a few times. V gene TRBV7-2 combines with J gene TRBJ2-3, with D perhaps TRBD1 or TRBD2 (5 bases each). CDR1 is SGHTA and CDR2 is FQGNSA in the germline V gene. The CDR3 covers 15 residues. Trimming removed 5 bases from V and 2 bases from J, with 14 bases in between. For the CDR3, the DNA is TGTGCCAGCAGCGTTTACGGGGCGGACACAGATACGCAGTATTTT. Translating it yields CASSVYGADTDTQYF.

This chain links TRBV20-1 with TRBJ2-3; D might be TRBD1 (6 bases). The germline V gene has CDR1 DFQATT and CDR2 SNEGSKA (reference sequence). CDR3 length: 15 residues. V lost 0 bases, J lost 6 bases, and 16 bases lay in between. This CDR3 is CSARDPSGDIDTQYF. The CDR3 nucleotides read TGCAGTGCTAGAGATCCTTCCGGGGACATCGATACGCAGTATTTT.

In its sample, this clonotype was seen a few times. This chain connects TRBV20-1 to TRBJ1-1; a possible D gene is TRBD1 (6 bases). Deletions cut 3 bases from V and 10 bases from J, with 9 bases between. This CDR3 is 10 amino acids long. CDR1 and CDR2 (germline): DFQATT, SNEGSKA (reference sequence). This chain's CDR3 is CSASQGRAFF. CDR3 in DNA: TGCAGTGCTAGCCAGGGGCGAGCTTTCTTT.

J is TRBJ1-3 and V is TRBV19; a possible D gene is TRBD1 (6 bases). Germline CDR1 is LNHDA and CDR2 is SQIVND (reference sequence). V lost 6 bases and J 4 bases, leaving 19 bases between the germline ends. The CDR3 runs to 16 residues. DNA for the CDR3: TGTGCCAGTAGCCCCACGGCAAGGGGGTCCGGAAACACCATATATTTT. Translated, it gives CASSPTARGSGNTIYF.

The chain joins TRBV18 to TRBJ1-5; TRBD1 agrees at 10 bases. Trimming at V came to 2 bases and at J to 7 bases, leaving 2 bases not matched to a gene. From germline, CDR1 is KGHSH and CDR2 LQKENI. The CDR3 has 14 amino acids. The CDR3 sequence: CASSPETGGQPQHF. CDR3 nucleotide sequence: TGTGCCAGCTCACCAGAGACAGGGGGCCAGCCCCAGCATTTT.

This clonotype is deemed large. Germline and junction disagree at one end, which may indicate a read error. The chain employs TRBV11-3 and TRBJ1-1; D not resolved. Germline V lookup: CDR1 SGHNT, CDR2 YENEEA. This CDR3 region has 12 residues. The CDR3 spells CASRLESTEAFF. The DNA for the CDR3 is TGTGCCAGCAGGTTAGAAAGCACTGAAGCTTTCTTT.

For the CDR3, the DNA is TGCGCCAGCAGCCAAGCCTCGGGCTACGAGCAGTACTTC. Protein product: CASSQASGYEQYF. V gene TRBV4-3 combines with J gene TRBJ2-7; D is undetermined. V was clipped by 1 base and J by 3 bases, with 7 bases between them. From germline, CDR1 is LGHNA and CDR2 YSLEER. The length of the CDR3 is 13 residues.

The chain joins TRBV7-2 to TRBJ2-3; TRBD2 matches 8 bases. This CDR3 region has 15 residues. Germline V gene sequence: CDR1 SGHTA, CDR2 FQGNSA. With 3 bases clipped from V and 4 bases from J, the junction kept 6 bases outside the gene matches. The CDR3 protein is CASSFPGGPADTQYF. In DNA, the CDR3 is TGTGCCAGCAGCTTCCCGGGGGGGCCGGCAGATACGCAGTATTTT. The full variable domain, in which reference TRBV7-2 and TRBJ2-3 provide the parts outside the CDR3, is GAGVSQSPSNKVTEKGKDVELRCDPISGHTALYWYRQSLGQGLEFLIYFQGNSAPDKSGLPSDRFSAERTGGSVSTLTIQRTQQEDSAVYLCASSFPGGPADTQYFGPGTRLTVL.

The chain employs TRBV9 and TRBJ1-2; TRBD1 matches 12 bases. Trimming at V came to 3 bases and at J to 8 bases, leaving 11 bases not matched to a gene. The CDR3 is 16 residues long. From germline, CDR1 is SGDLS and CDR2 YYNGEE. Here the CDR3 reads CASSAQTGTGGRGYTF. The DNA of the CDR3 is TGTGCCAGCAGCGCCCAGACCGGGACAGGGGGCCGCGGCTACACCTTC.

The chain links TRBV19 to TRBJ2-4, with D perhaps TRBD1 (6 bases). The CDR3 covers 16 residues. Germline V gene sequence: CDR1 LNHDA, CDR2 SQIVND (reference sequence). Trimming took off 0 bases at V and 6 bases at J, with 15 bases between the two ends. DNA for the CDR3: TGTGCCAGTAGTATAGATATATCAGGGGAGAGAAACATTCAGTACTTC. Translation gives CASSIDISGERNIQYF.

V usage is TRBV6-5 and J usage is TRBJ1-1; TRBD1 is a possible D gene (5 bases). Trimming took off 2 bases at V and 1 base at J, with 5 bases between the two ends. CDR1 MNHEY and CDR2 SVGAGI come from the germline V gene. The CDR3 spans 13 residues. CDR3 in DNA: TGTGCCAGCAGTTACGGACAGAACACTGAAGCTTTCTTT. Its translation is CASSYGQNTEAFF.

The CDR3 sequence: CASSLGTGANTGELFF. For the CDR3, the DNA is TGTGCCAGTAGTCTCGGGACAGGCGCGAACACCGGGGAGCTGTTTTTT. The chain uses TRBV19 and TRBJ2-2; 8 bases match TRBD1. The CDR3 extends over 16 amino acids. Germline V gene lookup returns CDR1 LNHDA and CDR2 SQIVND (reference sequence). The V gene end was trimmed by 5 bases and the J gene end by 0 bases; junction bases not matched to a gene: 5.

The gene calls are TRBV25-1 and TRBJ2-2, with a weak D call TRBD1 (6 bases). The CDR3 loop spans 15 amino acids. The germline CDR1 and CDR2 sequences are MGHDK and SYGVNS. V was clipped by 7 bases and J by 3 bases, with 15 bases between them. The CDR3 reads CASTRGKGDTGELFF. In DNA form, the CDR3 reads TGTGCCAGCACCCGAGGCAAGGGGGACACCGGGGAGCTGTTTTTT. The full variable domain, with the rest looked up from reference TRBV25-1 and TRBJ2-2, is EADIYQTPRYLVIGTGKKITLECSQTMGHDKMYWYQQDPGMELHLIHYSYGVNSTEKGDLSSESTVSRIRTEHFPLTLESARPSHTSQYLCASTRGKGDTGELFFGEGSRLTVL.

The chain combines TRBV7-8 with TRBJ1-3; D is perhaps TRBD1 (6 bases). Per the germline V gene, CDR1 is SGHVS and CDR2 is FQNEAQ. Trimming shortened V by 2 bases and J by 4 bases, and 12 bases separated the two germline ends. CDR3 length equals 15 residues. The CDR3 is CASSLNRGPGNTIYF. The CDR3 DNA is TGTGCCAGCAGCTTAAATCGGGGGCCCGGAAACACCATATATTTT.

The chain has TRBV18 and TRBJ1-2; TRBD1 matches at 8 bases. The germline V gene has CDR1 KGHSH and CDR2 LQKENI. J gave up 4 bases and V 5 bases, and 6 bases lay outside the gene matches. This CDR3 is 14 amino acids long. CDR3 region: CASSTLQGGYGYTF. The DNA for the CDR3 is TGTGCCAGCTCAACCCTACAGGGGGGCTATGGCTACACCTTC.

This clonotype was counted a few times. The chain uses TRBV7-8 and TRBJ1-1, with D maybe TRBD1 (5 bases). CDR3 size: 15 residues. CDR1 is SGHVS, CDR2 FQNEAQ, per germline. Trimming removed 2 bases from V and 5 bases from J, with 15 bases in between. CDR3 DNA sequence: TGTGCCAGCAGCTTAACGGTTGGGGCGGCAACTGAAGCTTTCTTT. Its translation: CASSLTVGAATEAFF. The full variable domain, with the rest looked up from reference TRBV7-8 and TRBJ1-1, is GAGVSQSPRYKVAKRGQDVALRCDPISGHVSLFWYQQALGQGPEFLTYFQNEAQLDKSGLPSDRFFAERPEGSVSTLKIQRTQQEDSAVYLCASSLTVGAATEAFFGQGTRLTVV.

This chain links TRBV7-3 with TRBJ2-3; TRBD2 matches 10 bases. This CDR3 spans 16 amino acids. V gave up 4 bases and J gave up 0 bases; unmatched junction bases: 4. Germline V gene lookup returns CDR1 SGHTA and CDR2 FQGTGA. CDR3 DNA sequence: TGTGCCAGCAGCTCGAGAGCGGGGGGGAGCACAGATACGCAGTATTTT. The encoded protein is CASSSRAGGSTDTQYF.

The chain recombines TRBV12-5 with TRBJ1-5; no clear D gene. Trimming shortened V by 2 bases and J by 5 bases, and 10 bases separated the two germline ends. Germline V CDR1 and CDR2: LGHNT, FRNRAP. This CDR3 has 14 residues. Written as DNA, the CDR3 is TGTGCTAGTGGTTTGCCGTCGGTTCATCAGCCCCAGCATTTT. As protein: CASGLPSVHQPQHF.